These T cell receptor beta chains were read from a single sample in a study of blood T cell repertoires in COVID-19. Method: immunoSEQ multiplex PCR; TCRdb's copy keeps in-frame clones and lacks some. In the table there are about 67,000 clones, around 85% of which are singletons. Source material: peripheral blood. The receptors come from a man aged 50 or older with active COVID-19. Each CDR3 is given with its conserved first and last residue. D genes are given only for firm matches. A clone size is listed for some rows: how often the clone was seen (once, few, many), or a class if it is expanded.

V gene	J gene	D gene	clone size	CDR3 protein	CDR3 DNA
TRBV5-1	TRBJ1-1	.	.	CASTRDGNTEAFF	TGCGCCAGCACCCGAGATGGGAACACTGAAGCTTTCTTT
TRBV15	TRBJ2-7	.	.	CATSRGPSLSSYEQYF	TGTGCCACCAGCAGAGGTCCTAGCCTCAGCTCCTACGAGCAGTACTTC
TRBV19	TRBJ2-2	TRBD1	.	CASSRQTGGTGELFF	TGTGCCAGTAGTAGGCAGACAGGGGGCACCGGGGAGCTGTTTTTT
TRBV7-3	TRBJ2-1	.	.	CASSLTQRAEQFF	TGTGCCAGCAGCTTAACCCAGAGGGCTGAGCAGTTCTTC
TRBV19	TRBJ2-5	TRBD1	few	CASSSLKQGGQETQYF	TGTGCCAGTAGTAGCCTCAAACAGGGGGGTCAAGAGACCCAGTACTTC
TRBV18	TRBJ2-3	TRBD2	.	CASSPAGGTDTQYF	TGTGCCAGCTCACCAGCGGGAGGCACAGATACGCAGTATTTT
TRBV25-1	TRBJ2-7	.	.	CASSESAAFYEQYF	TGTGCCAGCAGTGAATCAGCGGCCTTTTACGAGCAGTACTTC
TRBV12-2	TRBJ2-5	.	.	CASRVTAGPLTETQYF	TGTGCAAGTCGTGTAACCGCGGGGCCACTAACCGAGACCCAGTACTTC
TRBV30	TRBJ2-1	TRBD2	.	CAWSAGTSTYEQFF	TGTGCCTGGAGCGCCGGGACTAGTACCTATGAGCAGTTCTTC
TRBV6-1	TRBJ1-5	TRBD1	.	CASSERGGRQPQHF	TGTGCCAGCAGTGAGCGAGGGGGCCGTCAGCCCCAGCATTTT
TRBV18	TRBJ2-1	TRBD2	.	CASSPRAGGTYEQFF	TGTGCCAGCTCACCGCGAGCGGGAGGGACCTATGAGCAGTTCTTC
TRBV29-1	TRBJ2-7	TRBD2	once	CSARTSGIREQYF	TGCAGCGCTAGGACTAGCGGGATCCGCGAGCAGTACTTC
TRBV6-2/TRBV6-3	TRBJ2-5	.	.	CASSYVLQETQYF	TGTGCCAGCAGTTACGTCCTTCAAGAGACCCAGTACTTC
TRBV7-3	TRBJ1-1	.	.	CASSLGRKNTEAFF	TGTGCCAGCAGCTTAGGGCGCAAGAACACTGAAGCTTTCTTT
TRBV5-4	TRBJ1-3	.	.	CASTRVTPTGGNTIYF	TGTGCCAGCACCCGAGTCACCCCAACGGGAGGAAACACCATATATTTT
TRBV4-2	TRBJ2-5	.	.	CASSQVGGDQETQYF	TGTGCCAGCAGCCAAGTAGGGGGTGACCAAGAGACCCAGTACTTC
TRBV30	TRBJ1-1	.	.	CAWSAWGPEAFF	TGTGCCTGGAGTGCTTGGGGCCCTGAAGCTTTCTTT
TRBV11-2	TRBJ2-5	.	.	CASRLSGVPQYF	TGTGCCAGCAGATTATCAGGGGTGCCCCAGTACTTC
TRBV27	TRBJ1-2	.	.	CASSQQGRVGYTF	TGTGCCAGCAGTCAGCAGGGTAGGGTTGGCTACACCTTC
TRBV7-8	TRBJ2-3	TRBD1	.	CASRRYPGQGRTDTQYF	TGTGCCAGCAGGAGATATCCGGGACAGGGGCGCACAGATACGCAGTATTTT
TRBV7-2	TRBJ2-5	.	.	CASSQSSSVRETQYF	TGTGCCAGCAGCCAAAGCTCTAGCGTCCGGGAGACCCAGTACTTC
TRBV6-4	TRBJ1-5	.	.	CASSHSGGVEPQHF	TGTGCCAGCAGCCACTCGGGGGGCGTTGAGCCCCAGCATTTT
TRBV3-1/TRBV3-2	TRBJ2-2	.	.	CASSPSRGGGNTGELFF	TGTGCCAGCAGCCCAAGTCGTGGGGGCGGGAACACCGGGGAGCTGTTTTTT
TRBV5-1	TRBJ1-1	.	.	CASSLPGLNTEAFF	TGCGCCAGCAGCTTGCCGGGGTTGAACACTGAAGCTTTCTTT
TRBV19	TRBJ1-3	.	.	CASSIHRDGNTIYF	TGTGCCAGTAGTATTCACAGGGACGGAAACACCATATATTTT
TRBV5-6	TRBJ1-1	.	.	CASSPPVGTRATEAFF	TGTGCCAGCAGCCCCCCGGTAGGGACAAGGGCCACTGAAGCTTTCTTT
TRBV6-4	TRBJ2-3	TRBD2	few	CASSVAGGADTQYF	TGTGCCAGCAGTGTGGCGGGAGGAGCTGATACGCAGTATTTT